This T cell receptor (beta chain) was captured in a study of OX40 agonist ivuxolimab in advanced cancers. Study background: Partial responses were seen in three patients, one with hepatocellular carcinoma and two with cutaneous melanoma. Study observations and caveats: The antigen specificity of the peripheral T cells (those that were expanded) was not determined. Averaging showed that CD8+ T cells had more expanded clones than CD4+ did.

About this clone: Its target is not known.

A history of autoimmune disease or systemic immunosuppression excluded patients. This table comes from immunoSEQ multiplex PCR, and its TCRdb copy is limited to in-frame clones, with some not included. This sample has 55,000 to 65,000 clones, with roughly nine tenths found just once. V was pared by 4 bases and J by 1 base, with 10 bases between. Germline V lookup: CDR1 MDHEN, CDR2 SYDVKM. The CDR3 contains 14 residues. This sample comprised CD4+ or CD8+ T cells sorted from blood, obtained in a trial of the OX40 agonist ivuxolimab. This receptor was obtained from an adult with an advanced solid tumor such as melanoma, head and neck, liver or kidney cancer. This chain uses TRBV28 with TRBJ1-1, with a possible D match to TRBD1 (5 bases). CDR3 sequence: CASSSGPGNTEAFF. CDR3 nucleotides: TGTGCCAGCAGTTCAGGGCCCGGGAACACTGAAGCTTTCTTT.